Below are 24 T cell receptor beta chains sequenced from a single sample in a study of regulatory T cells in long-lasting Graves disease (dated by TCRdb to the early 2020s). The time point label for this specimen denotes: newly diagnosed GD, antithyroid drugs for less than 3 months. RNA was extracted from PBMCs in TRIzol for both TCR sequencing and RNA sequencing. The library was built by means of multiplex PCR. The data were produced on an Illumina HiSeq 4000. TCR beta libraries were built with iRepertoire HTBI primers and Arm-PCR amplification of CDR3 regions. The public reads were run again by TCRdb, first through fastp at Q25 and then through MiXCR, and only productive beta chains were kept. Entries that share a CDR3 protein sequence are merged under the most common genes and DNA. This sample lists a few hundred thousand distinct CDR3 sequences; around 19% were detected once. The top ten clonotypes cover around 15% of the sample.

These same data were also listed under a study on T cells in Graves' hyperthyroidism and ophthalmopathy.

The sample in question was peripheral blood mononuclear cells (PBMCs), obtained at new diagnosis, from a patient treated with antithyroid drugs. The receptors derive from a woman aged 25-40 years with Graves disease. Donor details come from another sample of the same person, matched by shared clones.

This clonotype showed up many times. The chain has TRBV20-1 and TRBJ2-3, with D possibly called TRBD1 or TRBD2 (6 bases each). V was pared by 6 bases and J by 2 bases, with 24 bases between. Germline CDR1 reads DFQATT; CDR2 reads SNEGSKA (reference sequence). The CDR3 contains 17 residues. For the CDR3, the DNA is TGCAGTGCCTACGGGAACGTAACCGGGGGCTCCACAGATACGCAGTATTTT. Translation gives CSAYGNVTGGSTDTQYF.

With regard to this clonotype: Since a far larger clone is one base different, this is likely a read error. This sequence joins TRBV27 and TRBJ1-2, with D possibly matching TRBD1 (5 bases). CDR3 length: 13 amino acids. CDR1 and CDR2 (germline): MNHEY, SMNVEV (reference sequence). CDR3 coding DNA: TGTGCCAGCAGCTTGGGACCTTTCTATGGCTACAACTTC. This encodes CASSLGPFYGYNF.

This clonotype was seen at least ten times. The genes are TRBV5-1 and TRBJ2-7; TRBD1 aligns across 8 bases. Germline CDR1 and CDR2: SGHRS and YFSETQ. This CDR3 has 16 residues. V lost 4 bases to trimming and J lost 0 bases; unmatched junction nucleotides: 9. The CDR3 loop reads CASSTGQGRSSYEQYF. The CDR3 coding sequence is TGCGCCAGCAGCACCGGACAGGGCAGGAGCTCCTACGAGCAGTACTTC.

The chain carries TRBV25-1 and TRBJ1-4; 9 nucleotides match TRBD1. The CDR3 loop spans 15 amino acids. The germline V gene encodes CDR1 MGHDK and CDR2 SYGVNS. J was trimmed by 10 bases and V by 1 base; bases with no gene match: 7. The CDR3 reads CASSEWGTGLGKLFF. The DNA of the CDR3 is TGTGCCAGCAGTGAATGGGGGACAGGGTTGGGAAAACTGTTTTTT.

This clonotype was recorded at least ten times. V usage is TRBV6-1 and J usage is TRBJ1-4; D is uncertain. Between the trimmed V and J ends, which lost 1 base and 2 bases, there was a span of 11 bases. The CDR3 length is 16 residues. Germline loops: CDR1 MNHNS, CDR2 SASEGT. CDR3 sequence (DNA): TGTGCCAGCAGTGAAGGAACGGGTTTGACTAATGAAAAACTGTTTTTT. This codes for CASSEGTGLTNEKLFF.

Ten or more counts support this clonotype. This chain links TRBV11-2 with TRBJ1-1; no clear D gene. Per the germline V gene, CDR1 is SGHAT and CDR2 is FQNNGV. V was cut by 1 base and J by 1 base, with 7 bases left in between. CDR3 length: 14 residues. The CDR3 sequence is CASSLGMENTEAFF. The CDR3 DNA reads as TGTGCCAGCAGCTTAGGAATGGAGAACACTGAAGCTTTCTTT.

In this sample, this clonotype turned up a few times. The chain is built from TRBV6-1 and TRBJ2-4, with a tentative D call TRBD2 (5 bases). V was shortened by 8 bases and J by 11 bases, with 10 bases between the two germline ends. Germline assignment: CDR1 MNHNS and CDR2 SASEGT. The length of the CDR3 is 10 residues. CDR3 amino acids: CASASGLQYF. Written as DNA, the CDR3 is TGTGCCAGCGCAAGCGGACTTCAGTACTTC.

This clonotype was seen many times. The CDR3 DNA reads as TGTGCCACCGACACGGGACAGGGGGCGGCAGATACGCAGTATTTT. This codes for CATDTGQGAADTQYF. The V gene is TRBV10-3, the J gene TRBJ2-3; 12 bases agree with TRBD1. This CDR3 is built from 15 residues. Germline CDR1 is ENHRY and CDR2 is SYGVKD. V lost 10 bases and J lost 4; bases outside the gene matches: 9.

The chain uses TRBV7-3 and TRBJ1-1; D gene ambiguous. Trimming left V 2 bases short and J 1 base short, with 14 bases between. Germline CDR1 reads SGHTA; CDR2 reads FQGTGA. The CDR3 has 16 amino acids. CDR3: CASSLLPGGQNTEAFF. CDR3 nucleotide sequence: TGTGCCAGCAGCTTACTCCCGGGAGGGCAGAACACTGAAGCTTTCTTT.

There are many counts of this clonotype. The V call is TRBV10-3, the J call TRBJ2-1, with 7 bases fitting TRBD1. CDR1 and CDR2 (germline): ENHRY, SYGVKD. CDR3 size: 16 residues. Trimming cost V 0 bases and J 5 bases; bases outside gene matches: 7. For the CDR3, the DNA is TGTGCCATCAGTGAGTCGATGAGGGGGCCGGACAATGAGCAGTTCTTC. Its protein is CAISESMRGPDNEQFF.

The chain uses TRBV7-9 and TRBJ1-2; tentatively, D is TRBD1 (5 bases). Germline V gene sequence: CDR1 SEHNR, CDR2 FQNEAQ (reference sequence). This CDR3 spans 14 amino acids. V was shortened by 0 bases and J by 10 bases, with 15 bases between the two germline ends. CDR3 nucleotides: TGTGCCAGCAGCTTAGCTGGGGGTTCCCAGTACTACACCTTC. It encodes CASSLAGGSQYYTF. Drawing the rest from reference TRBV7-9 and TRBJ1-2, the complete variable domain is DTGVSQNPRHKITKRGQNVTFRCDPISEHNRLYWYRQTLGQGPEFLTYFQNEAQLEKSRLLSDRFSAERPKGSFSTLEIQRTEQGDSAMYLCASSLAGGSQYYTFGSGTRLTVV.

There are many counts of this clonotype. The rearrangement uses TRBV5-1 and TRBJ2-5, with TRBD1 as a possible D gene (5 bases). This CDR3 contains 12 residues. Germline values: CDR1 SGHRS, CDR2 YFSETQ. Deletions cut 7 bases from V and 5 bases from J, with 12 bases between. CDR3 in amino acids: CASSDSAETQYF. The CDR3 DNA follows: TGCGCCAGCTCCGACAGCGCGGAGACCCAGTACTTC.

This chain links TRBV7-8 with TRBJ2-1; possibly TRBD1 for D (6 bases). The DNA end favors TRBJ2-5, so the J call may be wrong. The CDR3 is 15 amino acids. Germline lookup yields CDR1 SGHVS and CDR2 FQNEAQ. The CDR3 DNA reads as TGTGCCAGCAGCCCTAAAATCTACAGGGAGGAGACCCAGTACTTC. Encoded protein: CASSPKIYREETQYF.

There are a few counts of this clonotype. The chain joins TRBV29-1 to TRBJ2-5; TRBD2 agrees at 14 bases. The CDR3 totals 14 residues. With V trimmed by 4 bases and J by 9 bases, 7 bases remained unmatched. CDR1 and CDR2 (germline): SQVTM, ANQGSEA. CDR3 nucleotides: TGCAGCGTTGGGACTAGCGGGGGGCCCCTTCCCCAGTACTTC. As protein: CSVGTSGGPLPQYF.

This clonotype was seen at least ten times. This chain links TRBV7-9 with TRBJ1-1, with TRBD1 matching 7 bases. Per germline, CDR1 SEHNR and CDR2 FQNEAQ (reference sequence). The CDR3 extends over 16 amino acids. V dropped 5 bases and J dropped 4; count of bases not matched to a gene: 13. CDR3 in amino acids: CASSVSTGVWTTEAFF. The CDR3 nucleotides are TGTGCCAGCAGCGTCTCTACAGGGGTTTGGACCACTGAAGCTTTCTTT.

The J gene is TRBJ1-3, the V gene TRBV14; no firm D call. V lost 1 base and J lost 6, with 7 bases in between. The germline V gene encodes CDR1 SGHDN and CDR2 FVKESK. The CDR3 is 13 residues long. The CDR3 sequence: CASSQGWENTIYF. The DNA for the CDR3 is TGTGCCAGCAGCCAAGGGTGGGAAAACACCATATATTTT.

This clonotype was seen at least ten times. This chain uses TRBV2 with TRBJ1-6; the D gene is possibly TRBD1 (6 bases). V dropped 3 bases and J dropped 7 bases, with 13 bases sitting between them. Germline V lookup: CDR1 SNHLY, CDR2 FYNNEI. The CDR3 is 15 amino acids. The CDR3 spells CASSDWGAENSPLHF. CDR3 DNA sequence: TGTGCCAGCAGTGATTGGGGGGCCGAAAATTCACCCCTCCACTTT.

This clonotype showed up many times. The chain employs TRBV7-2 and TRBJ2-1; D not certain. CDR3 length: 14 residues. CDR1 and CDR2 (germline): SGHTA, FQGNSA. V was cut by 1 base and J by 4 bases, with 8 bases left in between. The CDR3 DNA reads as TGTGCCAGCAGCTTAGGACGGCTTTACAATGAGCAGTTCTTC. It codes for CASSLGRLYNEQFF.

This clonotype was recorded many times. The CDR3 coding sequence is TGCAGTGCTAGCCCCAAGATAGCGGGGAGTCAAGAGACCCAGTACTTC. This sequence encodes CSASPKIAGSQETQYF. The rearrangement uses TRBV20-1 and TRBJ2-1; TRBD2 matches 8 bases. Judging by the DNA end, TRBJ2-5 fits better; the J call may be wrong. In germline, CDR1 is DFQATT, CDR2 SNEGSKA (reference sequence). This CDR3 comprises 16 residues.

This clonotype was detected many times. V and J are TRBV20-1 and TRBJ2-7, with D possibly being TRBD1 (6 bases). Germline V gene sequence: CDR1 DFQATT, CDR2 SNEGSKA (reference sequence). The CDR3 is made up of 12 amino acids. Trimming cost V 3 bases and J 6 bases, with 12 bases left between them. CDR3 amino acids: CSASETGPEQYF. Here the CDR3 DNA reads TGCAGTGCTAGCGAGACAGGCCCCGAGCAGTACTTC.

This clonotype came up many times. The V gene is TRBV5-1, the J gene TRBJ2-7, with D possibly matching TRBD1 (6 bases). Trimming shortened V by 1 base and J by 7 bases, and 18 bases separated the two germline ends. This CDR3 region has 15 residues. Per germline, CDR1 SGHRS and CDR2 YFSETQ. CDR3 protein: CASSLPRQARGEQYF. CDR3 DNA sequence: TGCGCCAGCAGCTTGCCGAGACAGGCGAGGGGGGAGCAGTACTTC.

This clonotype was observed a handful of times. A read error is possible here, since a much larger clone lies one base away. The genes are TRBV5-1 and TRBJ2-6; perhaps TRBD1 as D (5 bases). Germline V gene data show CDR1 as SGHRS and CDR2 as YFSETQ. The CDR3 covers 17 residues. The germline V and J ends were trimmed by 2 bases and 2 bases, with 14 bases remaining between them. The CDR3: CASSLRGQGAGANVLTF. The CDR3 coding sequence is TGCGCCAGCAGCTTAAGGGGCCAGGGCGCTGGGGCCAACGTCCTGACTTTC.

This clonotype occurred many times. The chain is built from TRBV20-1 and TRBJ2-7; weak D call: TRBD2 (5 bases). There are 13 residues in the CDR3. V lost 6 bases, J lost 1 base, and 13 bases lay in between. Per the germline V gene, CDR1 is DFQATT and CDR2 is SNEGSKA (reference sequence). The CDR3: CSALPGDSYEQYF. The CDR3 nucleotides are TGCAGTGCCTTGCCCGGGGATTCCTACGAGCAGTACTTC.

In its sample, this clonotype was seen many times. The genes are TRBV15 and TRBJ1-5; D not resolved. V lost 5 bases, J lost 2 bases, and 22 bases lay in between. The CDR3 loop spans 18 amino acids. Germline assignment: CDR1 LNHNV and CDR2 YYDKDF (reference sequence). CDR3 loop: CATSSGIRPGGRNQPQHF. CDR3 DNA: TGTGCCACCAGCTCCGGGATCCGTCCTGGAGGTCGCAATCAGCCCCAGCATTTT.